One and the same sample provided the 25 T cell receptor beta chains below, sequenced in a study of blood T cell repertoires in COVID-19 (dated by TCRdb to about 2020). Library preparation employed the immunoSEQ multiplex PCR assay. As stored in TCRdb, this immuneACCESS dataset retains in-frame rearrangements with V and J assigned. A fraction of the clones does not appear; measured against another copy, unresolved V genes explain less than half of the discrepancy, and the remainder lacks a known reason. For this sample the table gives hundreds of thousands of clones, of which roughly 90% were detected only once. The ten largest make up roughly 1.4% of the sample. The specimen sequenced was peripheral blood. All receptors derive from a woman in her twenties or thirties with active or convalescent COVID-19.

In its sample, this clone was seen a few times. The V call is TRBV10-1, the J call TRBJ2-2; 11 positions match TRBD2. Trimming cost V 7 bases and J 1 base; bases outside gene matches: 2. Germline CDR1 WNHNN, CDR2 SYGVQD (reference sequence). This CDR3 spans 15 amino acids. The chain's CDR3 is CASKGTSGNTGELFF. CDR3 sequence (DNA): TGCGCCAGCAAAGGGACTAGCGGGAACACCGGGGAGCTGTTTTTT.

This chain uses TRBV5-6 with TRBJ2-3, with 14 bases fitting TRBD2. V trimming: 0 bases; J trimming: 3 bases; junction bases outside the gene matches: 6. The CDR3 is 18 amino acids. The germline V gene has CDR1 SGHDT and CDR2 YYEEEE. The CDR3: CASSLAGTSGSGTDTQYF. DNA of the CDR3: TGTGCCAGCAGCTTGGCGGGGACTAGCGGGAGTGGGACAGATACGCAGTATTTT.

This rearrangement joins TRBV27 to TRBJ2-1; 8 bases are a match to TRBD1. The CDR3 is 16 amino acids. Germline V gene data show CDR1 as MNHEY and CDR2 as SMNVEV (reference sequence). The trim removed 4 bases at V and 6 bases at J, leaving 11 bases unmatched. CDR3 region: CASSSYDRGRGNEQFF. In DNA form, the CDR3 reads TGTGCCAGCAGTTCTTACGACAGGGGTCGGGGCAATGAGCAGTTCTTC.

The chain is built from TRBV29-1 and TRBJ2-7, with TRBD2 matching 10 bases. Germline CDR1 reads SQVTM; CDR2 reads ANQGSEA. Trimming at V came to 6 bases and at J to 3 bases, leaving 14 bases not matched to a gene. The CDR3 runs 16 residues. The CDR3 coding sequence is TGCAGCGTCCAGACATCACTAGCGGGACTTAACTACGAGCAGTACTTC. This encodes CSVQTSLAGLNYEQYF.

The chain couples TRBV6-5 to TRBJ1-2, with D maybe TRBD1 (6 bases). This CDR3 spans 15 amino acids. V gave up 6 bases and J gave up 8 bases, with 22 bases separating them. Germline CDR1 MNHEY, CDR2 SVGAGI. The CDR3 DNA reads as TGTGCCAGCAGGAGACAGGTTTTCGATGCTATCGGCTACACCTTC. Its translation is CASRRQVFDAIGYTF.

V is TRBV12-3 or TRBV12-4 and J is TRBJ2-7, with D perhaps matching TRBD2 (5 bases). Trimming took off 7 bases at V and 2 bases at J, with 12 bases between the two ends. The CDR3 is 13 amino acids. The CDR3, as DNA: TGTGCCAGCAAGGTTTCGGGAACCTACGAGCAGTACTTC. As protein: CASKVSGTYEQYF.

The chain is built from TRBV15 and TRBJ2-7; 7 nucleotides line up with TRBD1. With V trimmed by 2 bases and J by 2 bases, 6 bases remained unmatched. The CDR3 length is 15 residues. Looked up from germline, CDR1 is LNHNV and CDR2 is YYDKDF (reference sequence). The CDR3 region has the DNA TGTGCCACCAGCAGAAACCGGGACAGTGCCTACGAGCAGTACTTC. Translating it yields CATSRNRDSAYEQYF.

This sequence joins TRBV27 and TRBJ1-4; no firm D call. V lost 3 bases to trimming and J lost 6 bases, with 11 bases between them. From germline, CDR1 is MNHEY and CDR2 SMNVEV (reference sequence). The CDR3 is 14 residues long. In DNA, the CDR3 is TGTGCCAGCAGTTTTTCCGGTTACGATGAAAAACTGTTTTTT. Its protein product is CASSFSGYDEKLFF.

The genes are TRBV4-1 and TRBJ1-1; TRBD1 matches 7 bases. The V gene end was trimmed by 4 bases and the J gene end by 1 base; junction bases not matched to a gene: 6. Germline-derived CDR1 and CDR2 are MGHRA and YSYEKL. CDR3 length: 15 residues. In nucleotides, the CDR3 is TGCGCCAGCAGCCCCTCGGACAGGAAGAACACTGAAGCTTTCTTT. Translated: CASSPSDRKNTEAFF.

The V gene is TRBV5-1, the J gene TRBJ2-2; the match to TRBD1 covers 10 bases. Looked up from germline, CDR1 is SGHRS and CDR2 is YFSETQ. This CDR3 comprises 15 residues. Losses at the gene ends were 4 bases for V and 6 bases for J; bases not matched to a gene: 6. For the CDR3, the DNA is TGCGCCAGCAGCCGGACAGGGGGTTCAGCCGGGGAGCTGTTTTTT. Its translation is CASSRTGGSAGELFF.

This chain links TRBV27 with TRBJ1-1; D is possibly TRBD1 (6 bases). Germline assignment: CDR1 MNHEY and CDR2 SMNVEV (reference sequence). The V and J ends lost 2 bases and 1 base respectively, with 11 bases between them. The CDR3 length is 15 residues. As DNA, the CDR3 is TGTGCCAGCAGTTTAGGGGGCGGCGGGAACACTGAAGCTTTCTTT. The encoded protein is CASSLGGGGNTEAFF.

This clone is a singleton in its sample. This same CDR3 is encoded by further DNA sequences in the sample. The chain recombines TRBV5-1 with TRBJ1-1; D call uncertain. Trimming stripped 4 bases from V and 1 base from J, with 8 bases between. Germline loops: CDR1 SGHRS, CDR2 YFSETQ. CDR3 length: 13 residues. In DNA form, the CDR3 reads TGCGCCAGCAGCCTCACGGGGAACACTGAAGCTTTCTTT. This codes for CASSLTGNTEAFF.

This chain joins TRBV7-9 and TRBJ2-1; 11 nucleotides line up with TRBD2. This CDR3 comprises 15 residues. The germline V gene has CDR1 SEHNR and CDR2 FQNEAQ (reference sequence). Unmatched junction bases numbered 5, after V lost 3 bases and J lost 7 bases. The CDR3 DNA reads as TGTGCCAGCAGCTTTCTAGCGGGAGGCGGAAATGAGCAGTTCTTC. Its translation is CASSFLAGGGNEQFF.

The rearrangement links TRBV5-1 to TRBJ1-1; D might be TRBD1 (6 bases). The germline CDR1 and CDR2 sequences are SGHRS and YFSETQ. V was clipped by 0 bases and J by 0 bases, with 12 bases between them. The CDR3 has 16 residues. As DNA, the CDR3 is TGCGCCAGCAGCTTGGACAGGGAGAACCTGAACACTGAAGCTTTCTTT. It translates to CASSLDRENLNTEAFF. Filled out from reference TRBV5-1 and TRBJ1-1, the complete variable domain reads KAGVTQTPRYLIKTRGQQVTLSCSPISGHRSVSWYQQTPGQGLQFLFEYFSETQRNKGNFPGRFSGRQFSNSRSEMNVSTLELGDSALYLCASSLDRENLNTEAFFGQGTRLTVV.

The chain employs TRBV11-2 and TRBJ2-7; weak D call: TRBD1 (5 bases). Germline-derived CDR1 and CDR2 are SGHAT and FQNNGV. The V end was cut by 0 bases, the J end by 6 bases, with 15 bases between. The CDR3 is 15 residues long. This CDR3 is CASSLEGASVAEQYF. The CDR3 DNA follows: TGTGCCAGCAGCTTAGAAGGGGCCAGCGTTGCCGAGCAGTACTTC.

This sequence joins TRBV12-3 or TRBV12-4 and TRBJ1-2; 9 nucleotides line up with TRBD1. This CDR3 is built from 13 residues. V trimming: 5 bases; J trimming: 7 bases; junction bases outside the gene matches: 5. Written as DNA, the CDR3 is TGTGCCAGCAGTCCGGGACAGGGTGTTGGCTACACCTTC. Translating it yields CASSPGQGVGYTF.

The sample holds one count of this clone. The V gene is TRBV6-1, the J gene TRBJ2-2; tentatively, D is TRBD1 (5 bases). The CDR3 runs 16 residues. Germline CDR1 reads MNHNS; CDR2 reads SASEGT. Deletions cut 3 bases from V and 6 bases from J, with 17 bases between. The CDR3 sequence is CASSDIRVFTAGELFF. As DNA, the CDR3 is TGTGCCAGCAGTGATATCAGGGTGTTCACAGCCGGGGAGCTGTTTTTT.

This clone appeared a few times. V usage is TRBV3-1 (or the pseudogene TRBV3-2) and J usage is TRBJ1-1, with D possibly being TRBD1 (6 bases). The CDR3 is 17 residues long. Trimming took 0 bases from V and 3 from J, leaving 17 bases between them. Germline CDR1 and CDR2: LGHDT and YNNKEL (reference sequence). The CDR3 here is CASSQDLVGAQHTEAFF. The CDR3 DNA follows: TGTGCCAGCAGCCAAGATTTGGTGGGGGCGCAACACACTGAAGCTTTCTTT.

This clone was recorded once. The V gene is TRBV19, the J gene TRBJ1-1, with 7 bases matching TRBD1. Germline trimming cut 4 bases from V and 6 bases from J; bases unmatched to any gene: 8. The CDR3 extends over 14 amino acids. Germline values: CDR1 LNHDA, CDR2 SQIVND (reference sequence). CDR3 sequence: CASSNRDSNSEAFF. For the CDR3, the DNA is TGTGCCAGTAGTAACCGGGACAGCAATTCTGAAGCTTTCTTT.

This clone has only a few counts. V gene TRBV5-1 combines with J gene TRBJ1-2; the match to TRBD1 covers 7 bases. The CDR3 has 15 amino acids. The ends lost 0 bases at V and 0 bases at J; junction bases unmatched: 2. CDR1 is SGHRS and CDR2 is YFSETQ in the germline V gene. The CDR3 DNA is TGCGCCAGCAGCTTGGACAGGGGAGCTAACTATGGCTACACCTTC. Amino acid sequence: CASSLDRGANYGYTF.

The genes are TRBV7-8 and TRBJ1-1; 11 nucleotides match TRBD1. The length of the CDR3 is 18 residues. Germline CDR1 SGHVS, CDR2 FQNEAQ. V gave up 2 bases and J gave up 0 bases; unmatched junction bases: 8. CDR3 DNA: TGTGCCAGCAGCTTACCTTATCTGGGACAGGGGGTGAACACTGAAGCTTTCTTT. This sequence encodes CASSLPYLGQGVNTEAFF.

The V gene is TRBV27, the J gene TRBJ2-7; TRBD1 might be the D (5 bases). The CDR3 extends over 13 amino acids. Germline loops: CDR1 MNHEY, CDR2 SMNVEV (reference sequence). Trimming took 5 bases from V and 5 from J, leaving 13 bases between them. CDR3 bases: TGTGCCAGCAGTCTGGTGGGGCTAGACGAGCAGTACTTC. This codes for CASSLVGLDEQYF.

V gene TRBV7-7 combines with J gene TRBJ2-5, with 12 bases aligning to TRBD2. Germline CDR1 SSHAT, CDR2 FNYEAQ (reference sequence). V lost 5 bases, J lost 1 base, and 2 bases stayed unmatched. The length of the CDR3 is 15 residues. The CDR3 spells CASSETSGGQETQYF. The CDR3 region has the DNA TGTGCCAGCAGCGAGACTAGCGGGGGCCAAGAGACCCAGTACTTC.

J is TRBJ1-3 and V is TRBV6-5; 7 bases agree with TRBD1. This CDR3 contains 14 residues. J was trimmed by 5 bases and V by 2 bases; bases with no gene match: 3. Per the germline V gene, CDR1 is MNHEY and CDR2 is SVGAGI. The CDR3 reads CASSYRDSRNTIYF. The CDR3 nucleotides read TGTGCCAGCAGTTACCGGGACAGCCGAAACACCATATATTTT.

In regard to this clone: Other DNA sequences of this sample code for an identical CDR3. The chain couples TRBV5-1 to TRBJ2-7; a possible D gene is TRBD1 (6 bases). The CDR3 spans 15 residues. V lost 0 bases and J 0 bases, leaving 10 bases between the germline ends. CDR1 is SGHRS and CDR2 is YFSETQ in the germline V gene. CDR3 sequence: CASSLVVGGSYEQYF. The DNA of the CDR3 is TGCGCCAGCAGCTTGGTCGTAGGGGGCTCCTACGAGCAGTACTTC.